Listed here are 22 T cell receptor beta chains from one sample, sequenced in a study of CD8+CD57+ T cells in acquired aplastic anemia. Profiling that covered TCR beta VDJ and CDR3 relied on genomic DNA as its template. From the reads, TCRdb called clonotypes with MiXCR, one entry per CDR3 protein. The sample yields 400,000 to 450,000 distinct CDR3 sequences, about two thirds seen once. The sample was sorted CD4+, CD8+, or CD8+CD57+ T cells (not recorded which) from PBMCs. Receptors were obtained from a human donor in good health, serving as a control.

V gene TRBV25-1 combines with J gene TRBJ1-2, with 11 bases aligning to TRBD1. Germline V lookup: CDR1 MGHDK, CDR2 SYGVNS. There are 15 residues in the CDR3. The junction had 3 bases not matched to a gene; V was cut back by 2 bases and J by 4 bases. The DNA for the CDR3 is TGTGCCAGCAGTGAAGGGACAGGGGGTGCCTATGGCTACACCTTC. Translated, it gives CASSEGTGGAYGYTF.

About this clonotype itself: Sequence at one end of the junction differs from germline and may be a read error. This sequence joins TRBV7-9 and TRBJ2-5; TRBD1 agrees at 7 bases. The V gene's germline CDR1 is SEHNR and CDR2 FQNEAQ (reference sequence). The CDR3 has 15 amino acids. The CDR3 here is CASTLRPSGTEAQYF. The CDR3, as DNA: TGTGCCAGCACGTTAAGGCCATCGGGGACAGAGGCCCAGTACTTC.

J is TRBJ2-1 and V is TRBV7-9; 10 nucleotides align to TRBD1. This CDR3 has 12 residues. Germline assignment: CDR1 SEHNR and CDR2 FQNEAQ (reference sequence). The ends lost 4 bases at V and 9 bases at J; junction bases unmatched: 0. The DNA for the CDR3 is TGTGCCAGCAGCTGGGACAGGGGTGAGCAGTTCTTC. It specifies CASSWDRGEQFF.

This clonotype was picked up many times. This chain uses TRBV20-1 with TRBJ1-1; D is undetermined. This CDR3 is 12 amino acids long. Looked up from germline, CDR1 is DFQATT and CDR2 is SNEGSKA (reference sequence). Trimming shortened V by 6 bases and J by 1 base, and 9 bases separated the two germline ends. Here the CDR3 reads CSAGRENTEAFF. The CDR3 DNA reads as TGCAGTGCCGGACGGGAGAACACTGAAGCTTTCTTT.

The CDR3 nucleotides read TGTGCCAGCAGTCTAGGTATAGCGGGCGCTGGGTTCTTC. Protein product: CASSLGIAGAGFF. The chain uses TRBV2 and TRBJ2-1; 7 positions agree with TRBD2. Germline CDR1 SNHLY, CDR2 FYNNEI. CDR3 size: 13 residues. The V and J ends lost 5 bases and 15 bases, in that order; junction bases with no gene match: 13.

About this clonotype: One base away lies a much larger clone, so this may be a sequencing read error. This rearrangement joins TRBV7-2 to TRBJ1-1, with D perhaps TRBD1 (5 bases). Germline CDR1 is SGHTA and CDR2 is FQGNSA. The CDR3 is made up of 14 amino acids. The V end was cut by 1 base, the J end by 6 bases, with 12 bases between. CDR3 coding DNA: TGTGCCAGCAGCTTAGTAGGGGACCCGCCTGAAGCTTTCTTT. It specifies CASSLVGDPPEAFF.

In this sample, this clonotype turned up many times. CDR3 nucleotides: TGCAGTGCTAGAGTACTAGCGGGGGGGCTGGATACGCAGTATTTT. Its protein product is CSARVLAGGLDTQYF. This chain uses TRBV20-1 with TRBJ2-3; 13 bases are shared with TRBD2. After removal of 1 base from V and 6 bases from J, the junction contained 4 bases not matched to a gene. Germline V gives CDR1 DFQATT, CDR2 SNEGSKA (reference sequence). CDR3 length equals 15 residues.

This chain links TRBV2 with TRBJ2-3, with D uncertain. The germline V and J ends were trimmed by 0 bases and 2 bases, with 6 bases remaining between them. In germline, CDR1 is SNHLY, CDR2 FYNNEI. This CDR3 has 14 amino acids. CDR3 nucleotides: TGTGCCAGCAGTGAAGCAGGGAACACAGATACGCAGTATTTT. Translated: CASSEAGNTDTQYF.

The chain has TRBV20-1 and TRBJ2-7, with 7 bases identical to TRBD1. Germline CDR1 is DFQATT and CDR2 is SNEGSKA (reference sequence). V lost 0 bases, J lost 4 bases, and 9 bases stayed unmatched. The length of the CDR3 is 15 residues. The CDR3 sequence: CSARDRAGGPYEQYF. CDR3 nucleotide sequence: TGCAGTGCTAGAGATCGGGCAGGGGGACCTTACGAGCAGTACTTC.

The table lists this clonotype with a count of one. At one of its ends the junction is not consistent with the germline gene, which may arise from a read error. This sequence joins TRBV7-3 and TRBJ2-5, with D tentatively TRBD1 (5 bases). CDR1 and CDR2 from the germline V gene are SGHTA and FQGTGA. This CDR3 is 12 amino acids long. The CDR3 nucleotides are TGTGCCAGCAGTGGGGCAGGTGAGACCAAGTACTTC. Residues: CASSGAGETKYF. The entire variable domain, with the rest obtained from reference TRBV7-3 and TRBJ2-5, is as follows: GAGVSQTPSNKVTEKGKYVELRCDPISGHTALYWYRQSLGQGPEFLIYFQGTGAADDSGLPNDRFFAVRPEGSVSTLKIQRTERGDSAVYLCASSGAGETKYFGPGTRLLVL.

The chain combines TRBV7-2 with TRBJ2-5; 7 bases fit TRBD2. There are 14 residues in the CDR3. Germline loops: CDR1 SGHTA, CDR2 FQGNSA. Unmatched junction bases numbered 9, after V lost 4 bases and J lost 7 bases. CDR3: CASSWGGGEGTQYF. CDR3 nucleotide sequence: TGTGCCAGCAGCTGGGGGGGGGGGGAGGGGACCCAGTACTTC.

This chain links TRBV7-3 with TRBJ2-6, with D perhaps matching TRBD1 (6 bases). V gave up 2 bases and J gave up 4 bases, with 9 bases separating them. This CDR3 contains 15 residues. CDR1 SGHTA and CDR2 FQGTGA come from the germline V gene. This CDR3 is CASSLGGQGANVLTF. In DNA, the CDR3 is TGTGCCAGCAGCTTAGGAGGACAGGGGGCCAACGTCCTGACTTTC. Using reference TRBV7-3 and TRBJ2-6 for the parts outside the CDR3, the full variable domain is GAGVSQTPSNKVTEKGKYVELRCDPISGHTALYWYRQSLGQGPEFLIYFQGTGAADDSGLPNDRFFAVRPEGSVSTLKIQRTERGDSAVYLCASSLGGQGANVLTFGAGSRLTVL.

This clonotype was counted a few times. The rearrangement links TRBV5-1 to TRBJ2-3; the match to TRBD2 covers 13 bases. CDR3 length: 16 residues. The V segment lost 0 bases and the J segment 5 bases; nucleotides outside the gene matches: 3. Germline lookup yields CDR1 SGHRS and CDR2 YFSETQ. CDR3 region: CASSLEGLAGVDTQYF. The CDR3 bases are TGCGCCAGCAGCTTGGAAGGACTAGCGGGGGTAGATACGCAGTATTTT.

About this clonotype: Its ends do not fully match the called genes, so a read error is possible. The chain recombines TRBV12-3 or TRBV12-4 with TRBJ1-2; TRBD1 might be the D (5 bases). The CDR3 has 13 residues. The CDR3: CASSFGQGYGCTF. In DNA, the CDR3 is TGTGCCAGCAGTTTTGGGCAGGGATATGGCTGCACCTTC.

The CDR3 protein is CASSMTSGATHYGYTF. Written as DNA, the CDR3 is TGTGCCAGTAGTATGACTAGCGGGGCTACGCACTATGGCTACACCTTC. The chain employs TRBV19 and TRBJ1-2, with D tentatively TRBD1 (5 bases). The CDR3 is 16 amino acids. CDR1 is LNHDA and CDR2 is SQIVND in the germline V gene (reference sequence). V lost 3 bases to trimming and J lost 3 bases, with 17 bases between them.

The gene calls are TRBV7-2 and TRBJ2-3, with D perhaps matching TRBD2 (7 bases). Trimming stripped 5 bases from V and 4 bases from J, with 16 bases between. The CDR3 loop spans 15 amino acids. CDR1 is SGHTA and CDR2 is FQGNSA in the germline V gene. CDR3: CASSAGKGGADTQYF. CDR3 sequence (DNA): TGTGCCAGCAGCGCGGGAAAGGGGGGGGCAGATACGCAGTATTTT.

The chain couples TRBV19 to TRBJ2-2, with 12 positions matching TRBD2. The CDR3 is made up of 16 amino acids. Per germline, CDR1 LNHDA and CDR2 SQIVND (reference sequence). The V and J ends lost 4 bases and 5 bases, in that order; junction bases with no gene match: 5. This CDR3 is CASSTLAGGRTGELFF. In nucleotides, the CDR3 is TGTGCCAGTAGTACCCTAGCGGGGGGGCGTACCGGGGAGCTGTTTTTT.

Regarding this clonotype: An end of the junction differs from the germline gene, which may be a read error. The CDR3 region has the DNA TGTGCCAGCAGCCCAACACTGGAGGGGGGTTTT. Translated: CASSPTLEGGF. The chain employs TRBV5-1 and TRBJ2-2; D could derive from TRBD1 or TRBD2 (6 bases each). The CDR3 sequence is 11 residues long. CDR1 and CDR2 from the germline V gene are SGHRS and YFSETQ.

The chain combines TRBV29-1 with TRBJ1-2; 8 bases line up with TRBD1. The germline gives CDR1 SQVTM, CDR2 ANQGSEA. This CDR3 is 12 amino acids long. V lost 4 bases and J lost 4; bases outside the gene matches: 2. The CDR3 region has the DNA TGCAGCGTTGGACAGGGGACCTATGGCTACACCTTC. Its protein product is CSVGQGTYGYTF.

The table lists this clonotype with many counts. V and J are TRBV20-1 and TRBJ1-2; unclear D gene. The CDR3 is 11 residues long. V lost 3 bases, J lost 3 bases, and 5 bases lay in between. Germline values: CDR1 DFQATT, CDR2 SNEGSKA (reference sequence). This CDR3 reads CSASWDYGYTF. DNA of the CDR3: TGCAGTGCTAGTTGGGACTATGGCTACACCTTC.

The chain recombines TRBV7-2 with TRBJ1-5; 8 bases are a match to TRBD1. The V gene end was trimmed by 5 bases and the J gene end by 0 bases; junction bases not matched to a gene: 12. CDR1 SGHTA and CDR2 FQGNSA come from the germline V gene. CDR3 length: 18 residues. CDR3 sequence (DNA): TGTGCCAGCAGCCGGTCCGGGACAGGCCCCGTTAGCAATCAGCCCCAGCATTTT. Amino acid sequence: CASSRSGTGPVSNQPQHF.

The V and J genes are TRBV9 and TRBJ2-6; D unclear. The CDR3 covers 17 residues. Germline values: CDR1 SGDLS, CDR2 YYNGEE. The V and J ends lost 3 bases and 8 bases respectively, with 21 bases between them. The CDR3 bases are TGTGCCAGCAGCGAGATTAGCACGCGCCAAGAGACCAACGTCCTGACTTTC. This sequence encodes CASSEISTRQETNVLTF.